This T cell receptor beta chain was sequenced for a study of blood T cells in healthy people across ages. Findings and caveats of the study: Long-lived donors exceeded aged donors in naive CD4+ cells and diversity.

As concerns this clonotype: Its cognate antigen is unknown.

Through a sample-barcoded 5' primer and a J-beta primer mix, a second PCR was run for about 7 to 12 cycles. CDR3-containing paired-end reads numbering at least 2.5 million came from each sample. TCRdb re-called the 5' RACE reads with MiXCR, one entry per CDR3 protein. The data contain about 640,000 distinct CDR3 sequences, 58% of them singletons. V dropped 3 bases and J dropped 2 bases, with 13 bases sitting between them. The CDR3 consists of 15 residues. The germline V gene encodes CDR1 LGHDT and CDR2 YNNKEL (reference sequence). The specimen sequenced was blood. The chain has TRBV3-1 and TRBJ1-2, with D uncertain. This TCR came from a man aged 55 to 69 in good health. DNA for the CDR3: TGTGCCAGCAGCCAGACACCGGGGTCGAACTATGGCTACACCTTC. It encodes CASSQTPGSNYGYTF.